What follows describes a single T cell receptor beta chain. This entry belongs to a study of cytomegalovirus exposure and HLA in healthy donors. The PCR made use of 60 Vbeta and 13 Jbeta primers. Some clones are missing from TCRdb's copy, which holds only in-frame ones; the method was immunoSEQ multiplex PCR. The data hold around 150,000 clones, with 80% to 85% observed a single time. Germline V CDR1 and CDR2: MNHNY, SVGAGI (reference sequence). V lost 2 bases to trimming and J lost 7 bases, with 17 bases between them. The CDR3 has 15 amino acids. The origin of this receptor is a male donor in good health and CMV-seropositive. J is TRBJ1-2 and V is TRBV6-6, with D uncertain. The sample comprised PBMCs. CDR3 in amino acids: CASSYGSGGDSGYTF. CDR3 in DNA: TGTGCCAGCAGTTACGGGTCCGGCGGGGATAGTGGCTACACCTTC.